The 28 T cell receptor beta chains below all came from one sample that was sequenced in a study of regulatory T cells in long-lasting Graves disease (dated by TCRdb to 2020 to 2022). The library was built by means of multiplex PCR. Sequencing was performed on an Illumina HiSeq 4000. To build TCR beta libraries, CDR3 regions were amplified by Arm-PCR using iRepertoire HTBI primers. Clones were called with MiXCR by TCRdb after fastp trimmed the public reads at Q25, and only in-frame beta chains were retained. Every distinct CDR3 protein forms one entry, paired with its most common genes and DNA. A total of some 250,000 distinct CDR3 sequences appear in this sample, around 18% of them only once. The ten largest clones represent approximately 14% of the sample. The label giving this sample's time point can be read as: newly diagnosed GD, antithyroid drugs for less than 3 months. RNA was extracted from PBMCs in TRIzol for both TCR sequencing and RNA sequencing.

Another study also made use of these data, one on T cells in Graves' hyperthyroidism and ophthalmopathy.

Sequencing was performed on peripheral blood mononuclear cells (PBMCs), taken at new diagnosis, from a patient treated with antithyroid drugs. These receptors came from a woman aged 30 to 39 with Graves disease. Donor details come from another sample of the same person, matched by shared clones.

This clonotype was observed once. A read error may be the cause here, since a much bigger clone is one base away. The genes are TRBV6-1 and TRBJ2-3; a possible D gene is TRBD1 (6 bases). The germline gives CDR1 MNHNS, CDR2 SASEGT. The CDR3 spans 16 residues. V dropped 8 bases and J dropped 2 bases, with 20 bases sitting between them. CDR3 in amino acids: CASVKRQEAPTDTQYF. CDR3 nucleotide sequence: TGTGCCAGCGTGAAGAGACAGGAGGCCCCCACAGATACGCAGTATTTT.

This clonotype was seen ten or more times. The chain employs TRBV12-3 or TRBV12-4 and TRBJ1-1; the match to TRBD1 covers 7 bases. V lost 4 bases to trimming and J lost 3 bases; unmatched junction nucleotides: 5. There are 14 residues in the CDR3. The CDR3 DNA sequence: TGTGCCAGCAGTTCCTACAGGGGTTACACTGAAGCTTTCTTT. Translating gives CASSSYRGYTEAFF.

CDR3 bases: TGTGCCAGCAGTTACTCGAGGAGTTTTGGAAACACCATATATTTT. As protein: CASSYSRSFGNTIYF. V and J are TRBV6-5 and TRBJ1-3, with no clear D. The CDR3 contains 15 residues. CDR1 and CDR2 from the germline V gene are MNHEY and SVGAGI. V lost 0 bases, J lost 3 bases, and 9 bases lay in between.

This chain joins TRBV6-9 and TRBJ1-5; the match to TRBD1 covers 10 bases. Germline V lookup: CDR1 MNHGY, CDR2 SVAAGI. Unmatched junction bases numbered 14, after V lost 3 bases and J lost 0 bases. The CDR3 is 20 amino acids. CDR3 protein: CASSYAVWDRGSYSNQPQHF. CDR3 DNA sequence: TGTGCCAGCAGTTACGCCGTTTGGGACAGGGGAAGCTATAGCAATCAGCCCCAGCATTTT.

This clonotype was observed at least ten times. The chain uses TRBV4-1 and TRBJ2-5; 10 nucleotides align to TRBD1. Germline assignment: CDR1 MGHRA and CDR2 YSYEKL. The CDR3 length is 15 residues. The V and J ends lost 4 bases and 5 bases, in that order; junction bases with no gene match: 7. The CDR3 DNA follows: TGCGCCAGCAGCCCCCGGGGGACAGGGGTCGAGACCCAGTACTTC. Translated, it gives CASSPRGTGVETQYF.

This clonotype was counted many times. This rearrangement joins TRBV20-1 to TRBJ1-1; D gene uncertain. Germline CDR1 reads DFQATT; CDR2 reads SNEGSKA (reference sequence). The ends were cut back, 1 base at V and 5 bases at J, with 14 bases in the middle. This CDR3 region has 14 residues. CDR3 sequence reads: CSARVWGGVTEAFF. DNA of the CDR3: TGCAGTGCTAGAGTTTGGGGTGGGGTGACTGAAGCTTTCTTT.

The chain uses TRBV19 and TRBJ1-1; D remains unclear. Germline CDR1 and CDR2: LNHDA and SQIVND (reference sequence). The germline V and J ends were trimmed by 1 base and 0 bases, with 12 bases remaining between them. The CDR3 contains 16 residues. The CDR3 nucleotides are TGTGCCAGTAGTATAGGAGGTCGGGGAATGAACACTGAAGCTTTCTTT. Its translation: CASSIGGRGMNTEAFF.

The chain links TRBV6-5 to TRBJ1-2; weak D call: TRBD1 (5 bases). V was cut by 4 bases and J by 3 bases, with 12 bases left in between. Germline-derived CDR1 and CDR2 are MNHEY and SVGAGI. The CDR3 extends over 14 amino acids. CDR3 protein: CASSSRVRDYGYTF. The CDR3 DNA reads TGTGCCAGCAGTTCCCGGGTCAGGGACTATGGCTACACCTTC.

At least ten counts were recorded for this clonotype. The chain couples TRBV2 to TRBJ2-7; D possibly corresponds to TRBD1 (6 bases). Trimming took 6 bases from V and 5 from J, leaving 14 bases between them. The CDR3 runs 13 residues. CDR1 and CDR2 from the germline V gene are SNHLY and FYNNEI. The CDR3 loop reads CASRYRVGNEQYF. The CDR3 DNA sequence: TGTGCCAGCAGATACAGGGTCGGCAACGAGCAGTACTTC.

This clonotype was counted many times. This chain connects TRBV11-2 to TRBJ2-1; D assignment may be TRBD1 or TRBD2 (5 bases each). The V gene lost 1 base and the J gene lost 3 bases, with 10 bases spanning the gap. Germline V gene data show CDR1 as SGHAT and CDR2 as FQNNGV. The CDR3 has 15 residues. CDR3 region: CASSLGGTNYNEQFF. CDR3 sequence (DNA): TGTGCCAGCAGCTTAGGAGGGACCAACTACAATGAGCAGTTCTTC.

This clonotype was picked up a small number of times. V is TRBV18 and J is TRBJ1-3; D ambiguous. Trimming shortened V by 1 base and J by 4 bases, and 14 bases separated the two germline ends. The CDR3 totals 16 residues. Germline CDR1 reads KGHSH; CDR2 reads LQKENI. The CDR3 DNA reads as TGTGCCAGCTCACCACGATTCCTCGCGGGGGGAAACACCATATATTTT. It translates to CASSPRFLAGGNTIYF.

This clonotype showed up many times. Written as DNA, the CDR3 is TGTGCCAGCAGCCTGGGACCGCGGGCGCTGTTTTTT. Its protein is CASSLGPRALFF. The rearrangement joins TRBV7-2 to TRBJ2-2; tentatively, D is TRBD1 or TRBD2 (5 bases each). Per germline, CDR1 SGHTA and CDR2 FQGNSA. The CDR3 extends over 12 amino acids. V was trimmed by 5 bases and J by 13 bases, leaving 14 bases between them.

This clonotype has ten or more counts. V usage is TRBV29-1 and J usage is TRBJ1-1; a weak D match, TRBD1 (5 bases). Trimming shortened V by 8 bases and J by 3 bases, and 13 bases separated the two germline ends. The CDR3 is 12 amino acids. The V gene's germline CDR1 is SQVTM and CDR2 ANQGSEA. CDR3 bases: TGCAGCCCCGGGGGGGGGGACACTGAAGCTTTCTTT. Residues: CSPGGGDTEAFF.

This clonotype was recorded many times. The chain joins TRBV6-1 to TRBJ2-6, with D unclear. V was trimmed by 4 bases and J by 0 bases, leaving 4 bases between them. Germline values: CDR1 MNHNS, CDR2 SASEGT. The CDR3 totals 14 residues. In DNA form, the CDR3 reads TGTGCCAGCAGTGGGCACTCTGGGGCCAACGTCCTGACTTTC. Protein sequence: CASSGHSGANVLTF.

This clonotype was observed a handful of times. This chain connects TRBV5-4 to TRBJ2-2; 7 nucleotides agree with TRBD1. The CDR3 length is 16 residues. The junction had 9 bases not matched to a gene; V was cut back by 4 bases and J by 3 bases. The germline V gene has CDR1 SGHNT and CDR2 YYREEE (reference sequence). For the CDR3, the DNA is TGTGCCAGCAGCCAAAAGGGGGCTCTCCACACCGGGGAGCTGTTTTTT. Encoded protein: CASSQKGALHTGELFF. Full variable domain (rest looked up from reference TRBV5-4 and TRBJ2-2): ETGVTQSPTHLIKTRGQQVTLRCSSQSGHNTVSWYQQALGQGPQFIFQYYREEENGRGNFPPRFSGLQFPNYSSELNVNALELDDSALYLCASSQKGALHTGELFFGEGSRLTVL.

This clonotype showed up many times. The rearrangement joins TRBV7-2 to TRBJ1-5, with TRBD1 matching over 9 bases. V trimming: 2 bases; J trimming: 5 bases; junction bases outside the gene matches: 10. Per the germline V gene, CDR1 is SGHTA and CDR2 is FQGNSA. The CDR3 contains 17 residues. The CDR3 DNA is TGTGCCAGCAGCTTACACGGCGACAGGGGGGTATATCAGCCCCAGCATTTT. Protein sequence: CASSLHGDRGVYQPQHF.

The V call is TRBV27, the J call TRBJ2-1; TRBD2 agrees at 12 bases. The CDR3 is 13 residues long. Losses at the gene ends were 9 bases for V and 8 bases for J; bases not matched to a gene: 5. The germline V gene has CDR1 MNHEY and CDR2 SMNVEV (reference sequence). Here the CDR3 reads CASTSGRWDEQFF. In DNA form, the CDR3 reads TGTGCCAGTACTAGCGGGAGGTGGGATGAGCAGTTCTTC.

This clonotype was seen many times. J is TRBJ1-6 and V is TRBV5-1, with 7 positions matching TRBD1. The CDR3 is 14 residues long. The V segment lost 4 bases and the J segment 7 bases; nucleotides outside the gene matches: 5. CDR1 SGHRS and CDR2 YFSETQ come from the germline V gene. Here the CDR3 DNA reads TGCGCCAGCAGCAGCGGGGACAGAAATTCACCCCTCCACTTT. Its translation: CASSSGDRNSPLHF. The entire variable domain, with the rest obtained from reference TRBV5-1 and TRBJ1-6, is as follows: KAGVTQTPRYLIKTRGQQVTLSCSPISGHRSVSWYQQTPGQGLQFLFEYFSETQRNKGNFPGRFSGRQFSNSRSEMNVSTLELGDSALYLCASSSGDRNSPLHFGNGTRLTVT.

This CDR3 is CASSGTARETQYF. CDR3 coding DNA: TGTGCCAGCAGTGGGACAGCCCGAGAGACCCAGTACTTC. The genes are TRBV2 and TRBJ2-5, with D maybe TRBD1 (6 bases). This CDR3 is built from 13 residues. Germline V gene lookup returns CDR1 SNHLY and CDR2 FYNNEI. With 4 bases removed from V and 4 bases from J, the gap between germline ends came to 10 bases.

This clonotype was picked up many times. At one end, the junction sequence differs from germline, possibly due to a read error. The chain is built from TRBV6-5 and TRBJ2-5; the match to TRBD2 covers 7 bases. This CDR3 spans 14 amino acids. CDR1 and CDR2 (germline): MNHEY, SVGAGI. CDR3 in DNA: TGTGCCAGCAGTCACTCGGGGGGTCAAGAGACCCAGTACTTC. It specifies CASSHSGGQETQYF.

This clonotype was seen ten or more times. The chain joins TRBV2 to TRBJ1-2, with a possible D match to TRBD1 (5 bases). CDR1 and CDR2 (germline): SNHLY, FYNNEI. The ends were cut back, 3 bases at V and 5 bases at J, with 7 bases in the middle. CDR3 length: 12 residues. CDR3 loop: CASSEGPYGYTF. The CDR3, as DNA: TGTGCCAGCAGTGAGGGACCTTATGGCTACACCTTC.

This clonotype was seen many times. The rearrangement uses TRBV29-1 and TRBJ2-3, with D possibly TRBD1 on 6 matching bases. The CDR3 extends over 14 amino acids. Trimming took 6 bases from V and 0 from J, leaving 13 bases between them. The germline gives CDR1 SQVTM, CDR2 ANQGSEA. The DNA for the CDR3 is TGCAGCGTCCACCGGGACACTAGCACAGATACGCAGTATTTT. Translated: CSVHRDTSTDTQYF.

This clonotype was observed many times. V gene TRBV20-1 combines with J gene TRBJ1-5; D gene uncertain. CDR1 DFQATT and CDR2 SNEGSKA come from the germline V gene (reference sequence). Trimming took 4 bases from V and 1 from J, leaving 14 bases between them. The CDR3 is 15 amino acids. CDR3 in amino acids: CSAIVTVGSNQPQHF. The CDR3 region has the DNA TGCAGTGCTATAGTTACTGTAGGGAGCAATCAGCCCCAGCATTTT.

This clonotype was seen at least ten times. V gene TRBV4-1 combines with J gene TRBJ2-7, with D unresolved. Trimming pared 0 bases from V and 3 bases from J, leaving 9 bases between. CDR3 length equals 14 residues. Germline CDR1 is MGHRA and CDR2 is YSYEKL. CDR3 in DNA: TGCGCCAGCAGCCAAGATCCACAGAGCTACGAGCAGTACTTC. This translates into CASSQDPQSYEQYF.

This clonotype was recorded many times. This chain uses TRBV7-9 with TRBJ1-2; unclear D gene. Trimming took 2 bases from V and 5 from J, leaving 9 bases between them. Germline V lookup: CDR1 SEHNR, CDR2 FQNEAQ (reference sequence). The CDR3 covers 13 residues. The CDR3 loop reads CASSLTDVYGYTF. The CDR3 bases are TGTGCCAGCAGCTTAACAGACGTTTATGGCTACACCTTC.

This clonotype was seen repeatedly, ten times or more. The chain employs TRBV10-3 and TRBJ2-2, with TRBD1 matching 10 bases. The length of the CDR3 is 14 residues. Germline V gene data show CDR1 as ENHRY and CDR2 as SYGVKD. V shed 2 bases, J shed 6 bases, and the junction held 0 bases outside the gene matches. CDR3 DNA: TGTGCCATCAGTGAGGGACAGGGGGCCGGGGAGCTGTTTTTT. Amino acid sequence: CAISEGQGAGELFF.

This clonotype was seen at least ten times. The J gene is TRBJ2-3, the V gene TRBV27, with a possible D match to TRBD1 (6 bases). This CDR3 is built from 17 residues. Trimming left V 5 bases short and J 1 base short, with 19 bases between. Germline CDR1 reads MNHEY; CDR2 reads SMNVEV (reference sequence). The CDR3 spells CASSPLLQGPGTDTQYF. In DNA form, the CDR3 reads TGTGCCAGCAGTCCGCTACTACAGGGCCCTGGCACAGATACGCAGTATTTT.

This clonotype was counted many times. The V call is TRBV20-1, the J call TRBJ1-2; TRBD1 matches at 8 bases. V trimming: 1 base; J trimming: 4 bases; junction bases outside the gene matches: 5. The CDR3 consists of 14 residues. Germline loops: CDR1 DFQATT, CDR2 SNEGSKA (reference sequence). CDR3 nucleotides: TGCAGTGCTAGAGCGCCAGGGGGCTTCTATGGCTACACCTTC. Translation gives CSARAPGGFYGYTF.